This entry lists 21 T cell receptor beta chains sequenced from one sample in a study of blood T cell repertoires in COVID-19. Repertoires were generated with immunoSEQ multiplex PCR, while TCRdb's copy carries only in-frame clones and drops some. Of fewer than 250,000 clones in the sample, just under 85% were seen once. Sequenced input: peripheral blood. Source of these receptors: a woman in her 70s with active or convalescent COVID-19.

V usage is TRBV9 and J usage is TRBJ2-7; 10 bases match TRBD2. From germline, CDR1 is SGDLS and CDR2 YYNGEE. The CDR3 contains 17 residues. V lost 4 bases, J lost 5 bases, and 15 bases stayed unmatched. DNA of the CDR3: TGTGCCAGCAGCCCCTCCTGGCTAGCGGGAGTCTGGAACGAGCAGTACTTC. Translation: CASSPSWLAGVWNEQYF.

This chain uses TRBV30 with TRBJ1-2; D is unclear. The CDR3 is 10 residues long. The germline CDR1 and CDR2 sequences are GTSNPN and SVGIG (reference sequence). The V gene lost 7 bases and the J gene lost 5 bases, with 8 bases spanning the gap. The CDR3 sequence is CAYSHYGYTF. The DNA of the CDR3 is TGTGCCTACAGTCATTATGGCTACACCTTC.

The table lists this clone with a count of one. The gene calls are TRBV5-1 and TRBJ2-7, with 10 bases matching TRBD2. Germline trimming cut 0 bases from V and 3 bases from J; bases unmatched to any gene: 6. CDR1 SGHRS and CDR2 YFSETQ come from the germline V gene. This CDR3 is 16 amino acids long. The CDR3 DNA is TGCGCCAGCAGCTTGGTCAGGGCTAGCGGGAGCTACGAGCAGTACTTC. Encoded protein: CASSLVRASGSYEQYF. Full variable domain (rest looked up from reference TRBV5-1 and TRBJ2-7): KAGVTQTPRYLIKTRGQQVTLSCSPISGHRSVSWYQQTPGQGLQFLFEYFSETQRNKGNFPGRFSGRQFSNSRSEMNVSTLELGDSALYLCASSLVRASGSYEQYFGPGTRLTVT.

This clone has more than one count but fewer than ten. V is TRBV28 and J is TRBJ2-3; 11 bases are shared with TRBD2. The germline V gene has CDR1 MDHEN and CDR2 SYDVKM. The CDR3 consists of 21 residues. V dropped 6 bases and J dropped 3; count of bases not matched to a gene: 23. The CDR3 DNA sequence: TGTGCCAGCAGCTTTCTATCGCTCTTTAGCGGGAGGGCCCTAGGAACAGATACGCAGTATTTT. The encoded protein is CASSFLSLFSGRALGTDTQYF.

The chain couples TRBV29-1 to TRBJ2-1; no clear D. This CDR3 has 11 amino acids. Germline loops: CDR1 SQVTM, CDR2 ANQGSEA. Between the trimmed V and J ends, which lost 4 bases and 12 bases, there was a span of 13 bases. DNA for the CDR3: TGCAGCGTTGGGCCTTCCCTTCCGCAGTTCTTC. Amino acid sequence: CSVGPSLPQFF.

V gene TRBV7-8 combines with J gene TRBJ1-4; 7 positions match TRBD1. Germline V gene sequence: CDR1 SGHVS, CDR2 FQNEAQ. Germline trimming cut 5 bases from V and 3 bases from J; bases unmatched to any gene: 3. The CDR3 loop spans 14 amino acids. The CDR3 bases are TGTGCCAGCAGCCTAACAGGGGCTAATGAAAAACTGTTTTTT. Its protein product is CASSLTGANEKLFF.

This chain joins TRBV19 and TRBJ1-2; 7 bases align to TRBD1. The length of the CDR3 is 15 residues. Germline assignment: CDR1 LNHDA and CDR2 SQIVND (reference sequence). Trimming cost V 9 bases and J 3 bases; bases outside gene matches: 13. CDR3 DNA: TGTGCCAGCGTGACCCCCGGGACAGCAGACTATGGCTACACCTTC. Protein product: CASVTPGTADYGYTF.

The chain joins TRBV19 to TRBJ1-2; a weak D match, TRBD1 (5 bases). This CDR3 is 14 amino acids long. V was pared by 5 bases and J by 2 bases, with 12 bases between. Germline CDR1 and CDR2: LNHDA and SQIVND (reference sequence). In DNA form, the CDR3 reads TGTGCCAGTAGTGCTGACAGATCCAACTATGGCTACACCTTC. It translates to CASSADRSNYGYTF. The full variable domain, rest sourced from reference TRBV19 and TRBJ1-2, is DGGITQSPKYLFRKEGQNVTLSCEQNLNHDAMYWYRQDPGQGLRLIYYSQIVNDFQKGDIAEGYSVSREKKESFPLTVTSAQKNPTAFYLCASSADRSNYGYTFGSGTRLTVV.

The genes are TRBV6-5 and TRBJ1-5; a weak D match, TRBD1 (6 bases). Trimming took off 6 bases at V and 4 bases at J, with 13 bases between the two ends. The CDR3 loop spans 14 amino acids. From germline, CDR1 is MNHEY and CDR2 SVGAGI. CDR3 sequence reads: CASRGGTLNQPQHF. CDR3 coding DNA: TGTGCCAGCAGGGGTGGGACACTGAATCAGCCCCAGCATTTT.

This clone was counted only a few times. This chain uses TRBV12-5 with TRBJ1-4; D gene uncertain. Trimming stripped 1 base from V and 0 bases from J, with 6 bases between. The CDR3 length is 15 residues. CDR1 is LGHNT and CDR2 is FRNRAP in the germline V gene. For the CDR3, the DNA is TGTGCTAGTGGTTTGGGGGAGGCAACTAATGAAAAACTGTTTTTT. Amino acid sequence: CASGLGEATNEKLFF.

The chain recombines TRBV19 with TRBJ1-5, with 10 nucleotides matching TRBD1. The V gene's germline CDR1 is LNHDA and CDR2 SQIVND (reference sequence). The CDR3 is 16 residues long. J was trimmed by 2 bases and V by 1 base; bases with no gene match: 2. DNA of the CDR3: TGTGCCAGTAGTATAGGACAGGGGGCCGGCAATCAGCCCCAGCATTTT. Protein product: CASSIGQGAGNQPQHF. Drawing the rest from reference TRBV19 and TRBJ1-5, the complete variable domain is DGGITQSPKYLFRKEGQNVTLSCEQNLNHDAMYWYRQDPGQGLRLIYYSQIVNDFQKGDIAEGYSVSREKKESFPLTVTSAQKNPTAFYLCASSIGQGAGNQPQHFGDGTRLSIL.

This chain connects TRBV25-1 to TRBJ2-4; TRBD1 aligns across 8 bases. Germline V gene lookup returns CDR1 MGHDK and CDR2 SYGVNS. The CDR3 is 14 amino acids. V shed 2 bases, J shed 7 bases, and the junction held 4 bases outside the gene matches. CDR3 in amino acids: CASSEPGGINIQYF. CDR3 nucleotides: TGTGCCAGCAGTGAACCAGGGGGCATCAACATTCAGTACTTC.

As DNA, the CDR3 is TGTGCCAGTAGTATCAGGGGTGGGACCTACGAGCAGTACTTC. Amino acid sequence: CASSIRGGTYEQYF. The chain carries TRBV19 and TRBJ2-7; tentative D call: TRBD1 (6 bases). The CDR3 sequence is 14 residues long. The V and J ends lost 3 bases and 2 bases respectively, with 11 bases between them. The germline V gene encodes CDR1 LNHDA and CDR2 SQIVND (reference sequence).

The CDR3 region has the DNA TGTGCCAGCAGCCCAGGGTTAGGCCAGCCCCAGCATTTT. Translated, it gives CASSPGLGQPQHF. The rearrangement joins TRBV3-1 (or the pseudogene TRBV3-2) to TRBJ1-5; possible D gene TRBD1, 5 bases. The CDR3 is made up of 13 amino acids. CDR1 is LGHDT, CDR2 YNNKEL, per germline (reference sequence). V shed 4 bases and J shed 7 bases, with 11 bases lying between them.

The chain links TRBV18 to TRBJ2-5, with D perhaps TRBD2 (5 bases). Deletions cut 1 base from V and 2 bases from J, with 8 bases between. CDR1 and CDR2 from the germline V gene are KGHSH and LQKENI. This CDR3 is 14 amino acids long. The CDR3 sequence: CASSPQTGQETQYF. The DNA for the CDR3 is TGTGCCAGCTCACCACAAACGGGGCAAGAGACCCAGTACTTC.

The V and J genes are TRBV7-3 and TRBJ2-1, with D hard to call. This CDR3 region has 15 residues. Trimming pared 4 bases from V and 0 bases from J, leaving 10 bases between. Looked up from germline, CDR1 is SGHTA and CDR2 is FQGTGA. CDR3 in DNA: TGTGCCAGCAGCTCCCCCCTAGACTCCTACAATGAGCAGTTCTTC. It codes for CASSSPLDSYNEQFF.

CDR3 coding DNA: TGTGCCAGCAGTCCTTTGGGGGCTAGCTACAATGAGCAGTTCTTC. Translation gives CASSPLGASYNEQFF. This chain connects TRBV6-5 to TRBJ2-1; a possible D gene is TRBD1 (6 bases). The CDR3 totals 15 residues. V was pared by 5 bases and J by 3 bases, with 14 bases between. CDR1 MNHEY and CDR2 SVGAGI come from the germline V gene.

The CDR3 DNA reads as TGTGCCAGCTCCTGGACAGGGATGAATCAGCCCCAGCATTTT. This sequence encodes CASSWTGMNQPQHF. The chain uses TRBV19 and TRBJ1-5; 8 nucleotides line up with TRBD1. From germline, CDR1 is LNHDA and CDR2 SQIVND (reference sequence). V lost 9 bases and J lost 4; bases outside the gene matches: 8. This CDR3 is 14 amino acids long.

This chain joins TRBV6-2 or TRBV6-3 and TRBJ2-7, with D perhaps TRBD1 (6 bases). Trimming removed 0 bases from V and 1 base from J, with 13 bases in between. The CDR3 runs to 16 residues. Germline lookup yields CDR1 MNHEY and CDR2 SVGEGT. The CDR3 DNA reads TGTGCCAGCAGTTACTCGATTGGACAGACTTCCTACGAGCAGTACTTC. Its translation is CASSYSIGQTSYEQYF.

The chain recombines TRBV30 with TRBJ2-5; D is unresolved. Trimming removed 3 bases at V and 2 bases at J, with 10 bases between. CDR3 length: 13 residues. Germline V gives CDR1 GTSNPN, CDR2 SVGIG (reference sequence). CDR3 amino acids: CAWRGPQQETQYF. DNA of the CDR3: TGTGCCTGGAGGGGTCCACAGCAAGAGACCCAGTACTTC.

This rearrangement joins TRBV7-2 to TRBJ2-7; 8 positions agree with TRBD1. The ends lost 6 bases at V and 4 bases at J; junction bases unmatched: 8. CDR1 and CDR2 from the germline V gene are SGHTA and FQGNSA. CDR3 size: 14 residues. The CDR3 loop reads CASSPIGQGYEQYF. CDR3 coding DNA: TGTGCCAGCAGTCCAATCGGACAGGGTTACGAGCAGTACTTC.